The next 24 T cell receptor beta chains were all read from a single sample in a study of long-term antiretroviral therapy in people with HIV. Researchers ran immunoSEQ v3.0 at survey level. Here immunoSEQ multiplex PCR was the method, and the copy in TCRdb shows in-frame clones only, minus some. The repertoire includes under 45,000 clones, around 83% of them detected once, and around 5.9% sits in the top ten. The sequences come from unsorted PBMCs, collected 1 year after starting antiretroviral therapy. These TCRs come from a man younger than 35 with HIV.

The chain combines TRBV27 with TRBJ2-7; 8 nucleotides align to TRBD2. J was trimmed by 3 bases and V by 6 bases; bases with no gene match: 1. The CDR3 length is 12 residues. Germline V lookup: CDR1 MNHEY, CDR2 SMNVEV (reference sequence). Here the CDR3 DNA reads TGTGCCAGCAGCGGGGGGGGCTACGAGCAGTACTTC. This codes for CASSGGGYEQYF.

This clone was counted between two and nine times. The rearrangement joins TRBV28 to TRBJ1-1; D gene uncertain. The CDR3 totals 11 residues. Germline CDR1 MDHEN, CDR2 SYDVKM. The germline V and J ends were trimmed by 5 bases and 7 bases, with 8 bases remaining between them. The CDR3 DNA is TGTGCCAGCAGTCCCCGCAGTGAAGCTTTCTTT. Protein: CASSPRSEAFF.

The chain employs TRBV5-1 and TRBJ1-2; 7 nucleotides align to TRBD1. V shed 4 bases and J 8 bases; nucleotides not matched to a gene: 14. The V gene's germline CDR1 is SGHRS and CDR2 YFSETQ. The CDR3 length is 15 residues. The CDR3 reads CASSPGQSEGRGYTF. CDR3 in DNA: TGCGCCAGCAGCCCGGGACAGTCAGAAGGGCGCGGCTACACCTTC.

CDR3: CASSITSGSSYEQYF. CDR3 nucleotides: TGTGCCAGCAGCATCACTAGCGGGAGCTCCTACGAGCAGTACTTC. This sequence joins TRBV28 and TRBJ2-7, with 11 bases lining up with TRBD2. The V gene's germline CDR1 is MDHEN and CDR2 SYDVKM. With 6 bases clipped from V and 0 bases from J, the junction kept 4 bases outside the gene matches. This CDR3 has 15 residues.

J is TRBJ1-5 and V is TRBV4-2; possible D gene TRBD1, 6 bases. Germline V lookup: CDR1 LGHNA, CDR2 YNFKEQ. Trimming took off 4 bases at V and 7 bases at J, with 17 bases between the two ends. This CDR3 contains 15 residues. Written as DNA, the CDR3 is TGTGCCAGCAGCCTCACAGGGTACCCGGGGCAGCCCCAGCATTTT. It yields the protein CASSLTGYPGQPQHF.

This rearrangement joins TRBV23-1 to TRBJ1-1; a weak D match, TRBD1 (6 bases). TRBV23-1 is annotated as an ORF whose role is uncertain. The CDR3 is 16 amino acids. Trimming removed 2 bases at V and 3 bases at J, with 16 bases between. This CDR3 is CASSQGGQERDTEAFF. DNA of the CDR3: TGCGCCAGCAGTCAAGGGGGGCAGGAAAGGGACACTGAAGCTTTCTTT.

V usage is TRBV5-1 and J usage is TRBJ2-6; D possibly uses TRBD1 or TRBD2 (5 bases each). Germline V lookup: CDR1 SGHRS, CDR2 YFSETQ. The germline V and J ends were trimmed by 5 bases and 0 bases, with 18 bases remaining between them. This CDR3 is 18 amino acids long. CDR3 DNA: TGCGCCAGCAGTCCAACTCCGGGACGACCCTCTGGGGCCAACGTCCTGACTTTC. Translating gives CASSPTPGRPSGANVLTF.

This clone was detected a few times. In DNA, the CDR3 is TGCGCCAGCAGCTTGGTAGGGGACAGGGCTGGGGAGACCCAGTACTTC. Its translation: CASSLVGDRAGETQYF. The V gene is TRBV5-1, the J gene TRBJ2-5, with TRBD1 identical over 9 bases. This CDR3 has 16 amino acids. Germline trimming cut 0 bases from V and 5 bases from J; bases unmatched to any gene: 8. CDR1 SGHRS and CDR2 YFSETQ come from the germline V gene.

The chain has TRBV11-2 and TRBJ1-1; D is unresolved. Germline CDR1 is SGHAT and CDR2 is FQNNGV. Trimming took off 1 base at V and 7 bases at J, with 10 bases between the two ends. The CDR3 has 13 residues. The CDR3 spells CASSLGEVFEAFF. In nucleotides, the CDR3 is TGTGCCAGCAGCTTAGGGGAGGTGTTTGAAGCTTTCTTT.

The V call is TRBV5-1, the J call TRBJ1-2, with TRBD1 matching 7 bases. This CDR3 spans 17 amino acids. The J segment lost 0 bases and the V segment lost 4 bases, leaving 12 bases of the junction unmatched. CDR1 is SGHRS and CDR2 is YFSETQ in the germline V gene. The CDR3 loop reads CASSRETGYQANYGYTF. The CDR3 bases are TGCGCCAGCAGCCGGGAGACAGGGTACCAAGCTAACTATGGCTACACCTTC. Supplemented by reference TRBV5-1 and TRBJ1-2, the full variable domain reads KAGVTQTPRYLIKTRGQQVTLSCSPISGHRSVSWYQQTPGQGLQFLFEYFSETQRNKGNFPGRFSGRQFSNSRSEMNVSTLELGDSALYLCASSRETGYQANYGYTFGSGTRLTVV.

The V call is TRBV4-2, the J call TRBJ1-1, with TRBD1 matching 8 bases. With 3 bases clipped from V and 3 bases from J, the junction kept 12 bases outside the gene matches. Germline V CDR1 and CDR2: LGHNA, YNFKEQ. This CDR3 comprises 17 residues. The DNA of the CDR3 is TGTGCCAGCAGCCAGGGGATCAGGGGGCTCGGCGACACTGAAGCTTTCTTT. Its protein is CASSQGIRGLGDTEAFF.

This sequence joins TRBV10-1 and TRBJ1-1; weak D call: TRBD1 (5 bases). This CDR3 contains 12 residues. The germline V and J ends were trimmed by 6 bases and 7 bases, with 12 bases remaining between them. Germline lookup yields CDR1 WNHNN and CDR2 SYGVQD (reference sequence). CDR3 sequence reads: CASSPTGLEAFF. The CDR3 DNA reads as TGCGCCAGCAGCCCCACAGGTCTTGAAGCTTTCTTT.

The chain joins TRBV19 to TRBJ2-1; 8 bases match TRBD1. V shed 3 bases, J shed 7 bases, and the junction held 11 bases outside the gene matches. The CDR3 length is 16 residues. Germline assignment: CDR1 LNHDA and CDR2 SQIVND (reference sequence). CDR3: CASSINLGQVKNEQFF. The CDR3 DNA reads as TGTGCCAGTAGTATTAACCTGGGACAGGTGAAGAATGAGCAGTTCTTC.

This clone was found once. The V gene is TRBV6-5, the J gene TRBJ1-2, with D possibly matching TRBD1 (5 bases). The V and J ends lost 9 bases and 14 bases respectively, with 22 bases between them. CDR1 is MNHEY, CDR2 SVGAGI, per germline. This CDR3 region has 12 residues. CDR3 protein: CASRGGNLLRTF. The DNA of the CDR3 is TGTGCCAGTAGGGGAGGGAATCTCCTACGTACCTTC.

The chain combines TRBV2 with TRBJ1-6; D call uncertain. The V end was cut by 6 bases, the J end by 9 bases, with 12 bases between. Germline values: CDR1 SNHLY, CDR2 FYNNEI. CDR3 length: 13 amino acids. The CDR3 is CASRGKPGSPLHF. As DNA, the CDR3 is TGTGCCAGCAGAGGGAAGCCAGGTTCACCCCTCCACTTT.

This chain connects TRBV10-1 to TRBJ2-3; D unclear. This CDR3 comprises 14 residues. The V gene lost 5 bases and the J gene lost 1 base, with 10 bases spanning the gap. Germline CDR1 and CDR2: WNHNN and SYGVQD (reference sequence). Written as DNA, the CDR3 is TGCGCCAGCAGTAAAAAGAAACGCACAGATACGCAGTATTTT. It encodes CASSKKKRTDTQYF.

The CDR3 region is CASSFTSGTEGDEQYF. The DNA for the CDR3 is TGTGCCAGCAGTTTCACATCCGGGACGGAGGGGGACGAGCAGTACTTC. The chain is built from TRBV6-5 and TRBJ2-7, with D tentatively TRBD1 or TRBD2 (6 bases each). V was shortened by 4 bases and J by 5 bases, with 21 bases between the two germline ends. The CDR3 runs to 16 residues. Looked up from germline, CDR1 is MNHEY and CDR2 is SVGAGI.

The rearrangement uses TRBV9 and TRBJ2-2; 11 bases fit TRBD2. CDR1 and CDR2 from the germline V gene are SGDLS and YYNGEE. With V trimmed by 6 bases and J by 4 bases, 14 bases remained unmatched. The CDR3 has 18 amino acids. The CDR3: CASTPAGGLAGGTGELFF. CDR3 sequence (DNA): TGTGCCAGCACCCCCGCGGGCGGGCTAGCGGGAGGCACCGGGGAGCTGTTTTTT.

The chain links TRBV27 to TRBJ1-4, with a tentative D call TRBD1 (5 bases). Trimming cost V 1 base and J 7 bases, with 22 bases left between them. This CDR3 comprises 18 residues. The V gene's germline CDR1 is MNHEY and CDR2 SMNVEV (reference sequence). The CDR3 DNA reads TGTGCCAGCAGTTTATATAGGGGTAATCGCGGACGGGGTGAAAAACTGTTTTTT. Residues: CASSLYRGNRGRGEKLFF.

CDR3 DNA: TGTGCCAGCAGCCCCGGTTTAGAGCGGAACGAGCAGTACTTC. Its translation: CASSPGLERNEQYF. The rearrangement uses TRBV7-9 and TRBJ2-7; the D gene is possibly TRBD2 (5 bases). Deletions cut 5 bases from V and 5 bases from J, with 16 bases between. CDR3 size: 14 residues. Germline CDR1 reads SEHNR; CDR2 reads FQNEAQ (reference sequence).

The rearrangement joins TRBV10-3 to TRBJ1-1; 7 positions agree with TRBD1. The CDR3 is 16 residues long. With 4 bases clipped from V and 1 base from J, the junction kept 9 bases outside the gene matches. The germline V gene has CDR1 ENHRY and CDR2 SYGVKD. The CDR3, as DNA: TGTGCCATCAGTGCCTTGGGACAGTTGGGGAACACTGAAGCTTTCTTT. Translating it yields CAISALGQLGNTEAFF.

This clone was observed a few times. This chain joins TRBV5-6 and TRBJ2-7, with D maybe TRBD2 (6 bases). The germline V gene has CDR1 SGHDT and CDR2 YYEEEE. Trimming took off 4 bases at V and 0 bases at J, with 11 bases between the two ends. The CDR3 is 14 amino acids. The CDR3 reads CASSPGLSSYEQYF. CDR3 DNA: TGTGCCAGCAGCCCGGGACTGTCCTCCTACGAGCAGTACTTC.

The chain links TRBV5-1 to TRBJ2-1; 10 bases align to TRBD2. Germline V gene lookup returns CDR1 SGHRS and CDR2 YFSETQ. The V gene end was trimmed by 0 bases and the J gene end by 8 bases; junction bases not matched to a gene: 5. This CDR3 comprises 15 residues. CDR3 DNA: TGCGCCAGCAGCTTGGGGAGCGGGGGGGCCGATGAGCAGTTCTTC. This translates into CASSLGSGGADEQFF.

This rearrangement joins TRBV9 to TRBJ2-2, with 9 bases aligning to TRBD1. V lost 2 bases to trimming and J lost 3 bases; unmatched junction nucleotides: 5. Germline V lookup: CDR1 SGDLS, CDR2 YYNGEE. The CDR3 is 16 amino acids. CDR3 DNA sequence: TGTGCCAGCAGCGTCCGGACAGGGGAGGACACCGGGGAGCTGTTTTTT. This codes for CASSVRTGEDTGELFF.